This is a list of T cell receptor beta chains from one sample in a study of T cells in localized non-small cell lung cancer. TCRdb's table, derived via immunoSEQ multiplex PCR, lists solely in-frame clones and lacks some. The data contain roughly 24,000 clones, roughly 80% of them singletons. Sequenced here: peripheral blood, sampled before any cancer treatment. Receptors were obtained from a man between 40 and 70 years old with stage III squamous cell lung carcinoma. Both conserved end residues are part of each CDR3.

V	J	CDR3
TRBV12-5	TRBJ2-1	CASGLQNSYNEQFF
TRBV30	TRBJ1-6	CAWSVSANSPLHF
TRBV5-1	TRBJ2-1	CASSSYVTENNEQFF
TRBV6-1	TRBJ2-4	CASSGKGGNIQYF
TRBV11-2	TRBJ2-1	CASSFSGPNEQFF
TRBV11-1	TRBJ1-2	CASSLSSYNYGYTF
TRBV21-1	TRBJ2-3	CASMARGGTDTQYF
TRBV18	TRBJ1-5	CASSDTRNQPQHF
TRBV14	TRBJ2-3	CASSHSLSTDTQYF
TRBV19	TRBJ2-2	CASIGTGQSSGELFF
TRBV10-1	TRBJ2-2	CASRSTGSGELFF
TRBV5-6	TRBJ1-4	CASSLAGGPRAGKLFF
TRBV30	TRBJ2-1	CAWSPLAVLGGEQFF
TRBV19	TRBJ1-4	CAFRAVANEKLFF
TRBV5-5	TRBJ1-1	CASSFSWQGEAFF
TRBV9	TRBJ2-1	CASSVAAAGAYNEQFF
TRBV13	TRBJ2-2	CASSPGGSTGELFF
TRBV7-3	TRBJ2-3	CASSLKADYRSADTQYF
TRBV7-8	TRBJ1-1	CASRIGGWNTEAFF
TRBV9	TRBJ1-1	CASSVGVADTEAFF
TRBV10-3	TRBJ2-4	CALNVGELAKNIQYF
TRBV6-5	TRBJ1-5	CASSESGRQPQHF
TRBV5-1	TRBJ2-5	CASRGAQETQYF
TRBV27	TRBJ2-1	CASRWDSYNEQFF
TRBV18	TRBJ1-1	CASSPPNGATEAFF
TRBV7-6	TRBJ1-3	CASSDRQGNTIYF
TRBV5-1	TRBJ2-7	CASSLDLYEQYF
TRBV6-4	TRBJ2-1	CASSDSTSGDYNEQFF
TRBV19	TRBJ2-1	CASTPGRNEQFF
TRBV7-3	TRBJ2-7	CASSLQASGFYEQYF
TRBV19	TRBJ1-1	CASGQGTEAFF
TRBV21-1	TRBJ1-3	CASSPSSPGLPRNTIYF
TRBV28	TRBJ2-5	CASSPNNGQGHETQYF
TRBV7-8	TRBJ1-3	CASSYTPPGDKTGQGNTIYF
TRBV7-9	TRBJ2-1	CASLRQGQNLGQFF
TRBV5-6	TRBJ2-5	CASSFGSGGETQYF
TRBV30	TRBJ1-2	CAWGTGAKGYTF
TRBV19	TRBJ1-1	CASSGGVGTEAFF
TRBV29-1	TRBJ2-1	CSVEGLAGAYYNEQFF
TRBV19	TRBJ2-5	CASSPLIQGSQETQYF
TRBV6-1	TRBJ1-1	CASSEIPGDPHTEAFF
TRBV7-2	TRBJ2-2	CASSLAYRAELFF
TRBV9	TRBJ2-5	CASSVGGRGGETQYF
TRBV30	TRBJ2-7	CAWSPVDGYEQYF
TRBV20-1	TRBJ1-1	CSARAGYGAFF
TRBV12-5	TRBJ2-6	CASSSGANVLTF
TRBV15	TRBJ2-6	CATSTYSGGSGANVLTF
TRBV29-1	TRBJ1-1	CSVERQNTEAFF
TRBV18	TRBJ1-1	CASSSQGAGMNTEAFF
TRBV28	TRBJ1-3	CASSSGQNSGNTIYF
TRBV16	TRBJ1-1	CASSQSTAAIQDTEAFF
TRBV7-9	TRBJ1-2	CASSHRGQGAANYGYTF
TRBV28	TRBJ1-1	CASTSGGGYTEAFF
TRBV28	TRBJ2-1	CASSFPVGEGAYNEQFF
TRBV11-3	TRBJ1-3	CASRRGQLLNTIYF
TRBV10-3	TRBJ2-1	CAISESPGQGSPGSYNEQFF
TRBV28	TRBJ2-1	CASSLGRNEQFF
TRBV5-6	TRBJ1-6	CASSLEDRDDSPLHF